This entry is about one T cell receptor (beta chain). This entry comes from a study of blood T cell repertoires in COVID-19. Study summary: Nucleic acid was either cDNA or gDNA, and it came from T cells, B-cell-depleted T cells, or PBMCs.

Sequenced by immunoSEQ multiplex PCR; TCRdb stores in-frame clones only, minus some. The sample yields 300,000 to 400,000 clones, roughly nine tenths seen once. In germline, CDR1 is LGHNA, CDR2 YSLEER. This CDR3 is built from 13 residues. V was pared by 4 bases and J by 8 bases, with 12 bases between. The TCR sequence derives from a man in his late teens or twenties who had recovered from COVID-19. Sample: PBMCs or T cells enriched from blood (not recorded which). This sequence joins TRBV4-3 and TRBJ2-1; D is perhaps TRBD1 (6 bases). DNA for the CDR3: TGCGCCAGCAGCCCCCGGACAGTAGATGAGCAGTTCTTC. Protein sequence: CASSPRTVDEQFF.